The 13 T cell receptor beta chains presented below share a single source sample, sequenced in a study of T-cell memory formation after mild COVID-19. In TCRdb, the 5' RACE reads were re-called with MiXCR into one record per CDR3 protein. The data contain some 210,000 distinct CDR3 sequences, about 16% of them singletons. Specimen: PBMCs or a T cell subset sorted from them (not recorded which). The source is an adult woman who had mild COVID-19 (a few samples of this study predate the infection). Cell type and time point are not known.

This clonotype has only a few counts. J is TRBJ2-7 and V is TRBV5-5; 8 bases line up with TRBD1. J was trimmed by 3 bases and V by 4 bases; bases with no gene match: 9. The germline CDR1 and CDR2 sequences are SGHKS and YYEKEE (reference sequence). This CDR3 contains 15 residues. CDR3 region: CASSVSGTGDYEQYF. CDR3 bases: TGTGCCAGCAGCGTTTCCGGGACAGGCGACTACGAGCAGTACTTC.

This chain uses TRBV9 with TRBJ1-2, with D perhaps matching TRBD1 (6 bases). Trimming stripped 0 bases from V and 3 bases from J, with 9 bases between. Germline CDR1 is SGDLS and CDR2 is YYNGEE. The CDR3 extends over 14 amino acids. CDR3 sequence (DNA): TGTGCCAGCAGCGTAGACGAGGGGGACTATGGCTACACCTTC. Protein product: CASSVDEGDYGYTF.

The CDR3 sequence: CASTSGSTNEKLFF. In DNA form, the CDR3 reads TGTGCCAGCACCTCAGGGTCAACTAATGAAAAACTGTTTTTT. This chain connects TRBV3-1 to TRBJ1-4; the D gene is possibly TRBD1 (5 bases). This CDR3 is 14 amino acids long. V was pared by 7 bases and J by 0 bases, with 9 bases between. Per germline, CDR1 LGHDT and CDR2 YNNKEL (reference sequence).

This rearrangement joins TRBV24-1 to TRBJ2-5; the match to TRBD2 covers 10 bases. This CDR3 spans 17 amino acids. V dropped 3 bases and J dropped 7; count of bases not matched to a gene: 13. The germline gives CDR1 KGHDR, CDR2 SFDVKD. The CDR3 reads CATSDGRNGLAATTQYF. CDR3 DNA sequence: TGTGCCACCAGTGATGGACGAAACGGACTAGCGGCAACGACCCAGTACTTC.

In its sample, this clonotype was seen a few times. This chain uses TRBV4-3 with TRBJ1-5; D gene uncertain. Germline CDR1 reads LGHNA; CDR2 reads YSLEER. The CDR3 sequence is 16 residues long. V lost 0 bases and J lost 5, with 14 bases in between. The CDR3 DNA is TGCGCCAGCAGCCAAGATTATGCAGCAGATTATCAGCCCCAGCATTTT. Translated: CASSQDYAADYQPQHF.

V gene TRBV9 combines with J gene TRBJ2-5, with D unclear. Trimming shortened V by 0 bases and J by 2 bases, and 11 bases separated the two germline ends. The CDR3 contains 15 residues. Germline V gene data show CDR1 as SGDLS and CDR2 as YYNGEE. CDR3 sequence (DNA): TGTGCCAGCAGCGTAGGGACGATCGTACAAGAGACCCAGTACTTC. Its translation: CASSVGTIVQETQYF.

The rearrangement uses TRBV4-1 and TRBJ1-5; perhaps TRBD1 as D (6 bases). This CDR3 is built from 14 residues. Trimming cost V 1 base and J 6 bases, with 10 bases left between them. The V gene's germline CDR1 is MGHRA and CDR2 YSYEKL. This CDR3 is CASSQGGGGQPQHF. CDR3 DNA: TGCGCCAGCAGCCAAGGAGGGGGGGGTCAGCCCCAGCATTTT.

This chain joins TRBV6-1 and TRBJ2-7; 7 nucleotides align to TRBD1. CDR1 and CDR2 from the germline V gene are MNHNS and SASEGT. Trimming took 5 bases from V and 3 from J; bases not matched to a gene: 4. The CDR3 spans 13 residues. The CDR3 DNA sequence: TGTGCCAGCAGTTGGGGACAGATCTACGAGCAGTACTTC. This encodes CASSWGQIYEQYF.

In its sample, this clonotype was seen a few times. CDR3 DNA: TGTGCCAGCAGCTTCTCTAGCGGGAGAATCCCCTACGAGCAGTACTTC. Translating it yields CASSFSSGRIPYEQYF. J is TRBJ2-7 and V is TRBV7-3; 10 bases match TRBD2. Looked up from germline, CDR1 is SGHTA and CDR2 is FQGTGA. The CDR3 consists of 16 residues. J lost 2 bases, V lost 3 bases, and 7 bases had no gene match.

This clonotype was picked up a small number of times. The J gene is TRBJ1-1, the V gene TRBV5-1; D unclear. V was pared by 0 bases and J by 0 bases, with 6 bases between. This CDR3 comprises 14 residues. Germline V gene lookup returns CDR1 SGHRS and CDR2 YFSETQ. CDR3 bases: TGCGCCAGCAGCTTGGGCAGTCTGAACACTGAAGCTTTCTTT. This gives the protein CASSLGSLNTEAFF.

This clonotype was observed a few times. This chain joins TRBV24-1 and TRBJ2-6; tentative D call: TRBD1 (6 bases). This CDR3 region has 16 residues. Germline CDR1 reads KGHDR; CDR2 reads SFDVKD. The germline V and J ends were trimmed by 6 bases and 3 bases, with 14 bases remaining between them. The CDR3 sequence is CATSPRDTGGANVLTF. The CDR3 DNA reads TGTGCCACCAGTCCCCGGGACACAGGTGGGGCCAACGTCCTGACTTTC.

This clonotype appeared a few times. The CDR3 bases are TGTGCCAGCAGACGAGCGGGAGGAGTAAAGACCCAGTACTTC. This translates into CASRRAGGVKTQYF. The V gene is TRBV11-2, the J gene TRBJ2-5; TRBD2 matches 9 bases. Trimming removed 6 bases from V and 6 bases from J; junction bases left unmatched: 8. CDR3 length: 14 amino acids. Germline V gene sequence: CDR1 SGHAT, CDR2 FQNNGV.

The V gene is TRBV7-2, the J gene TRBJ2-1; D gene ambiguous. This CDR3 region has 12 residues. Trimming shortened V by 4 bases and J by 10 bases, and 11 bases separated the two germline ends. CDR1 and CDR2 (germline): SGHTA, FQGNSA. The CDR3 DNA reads TGTGCCAGCAGCTCCCTGATGAACGAGCAGTTCTTC. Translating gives CASSSLMNEQFF.